Sequencing of this TCR beta chain was carried out in a study of blood T cell repertoires in COVID-19. About the study: Spain, Italy and the United States supplied samples that represented acute and convalescent COVID-19.

Repertoires were generated with immunoSEQ multiplex PCR, while TCRdb's copy carries only in-frame clones and drops some. The data contain some 40,000 clones, about four fifths of them singletons. The V and J ends lost 4 bases and 4 bases respectively, with 11 bases between them. CDR1 and CDR2 (germline): LGHDT, YNNKEL (reference sequence). The CDR3 covers 14 residues. This receptor was identified in a man aged 50-59 years with active or convalescent COVID-19. The chain employs TRBV3-1 (or the pseudogene TRBV3-2) and TRBJ1-3; tentatively, D is TRBD1 (5 bases). Sample: peripheral blood. CDR3: CASSPQGSGNTIYF. Written as DNA, the CDR3 is TGTGCCAGCAGCCCCCAGGGATCGGGAAACACCATATATTTT.